This entry features one TCR beta chain sequence. Running of the v3.0 immunoSEQ assay took place at survey level. Produced via immunoSEQ multiplex PCR; TCRdb's table is partial and in-frame only. The sample includes roughly 9,200 clones, over 60% seen only once; the top ten take 20% to 25%. These data come from a study of long-term antiretroviral therapy in people with HIV. Study summary: Some samples came about a decade before the 2015 immediate-ART recommendation, and these were the earliest.

The V end was cut by 7 bases, the J end by 9 bases, with 16 bases between. The CDR3 is 13 residues long. Per germline, CDR1 SNHLY and CDR2 FYNNEI. Sequenced material: unsorted PBMCs, taken 0.6 years before starting antiretroviral therapy. The chain is built from TRBV2 and TRBJ1-3; D perhaps matches TRBD1 (5 bases). The sequence came from a middle-aged man with HIV. Here the CDR3 reads CASKRDLEGTIYF. As DNA, the CDR3 is TGTGCCAGCAAACGGGACCTGGAAGGCACCATATATTTT.